Below, 21 T cell receptor beta chains from the same sample are listed, as sequenced in a study of T cell responses to AZD1222 COVID-19 vaccine. Only in-frame clones appear in the TCRdb table, and some are missing; sequencing was by immunoSEQ multiplex PCR. The sample lists 95,000 to 150,000 clones, approximately 88% occurring once. Material: peripheral blood, obtained on day 0 of AZD1222 vaccination. The receptors shown here come from an adult in good health.

This chain joins TRBV2 and TRBJ1-1, with D unclear. CDR1 and CDR2 from the germline V gene are SNHLY and FYNNEI. Trimming pared 4 bases from V and 2 bases from J, leaving 8 bases between. The CDR3 consists of 13 residues. The CDR3 sequence: CASSGQSNTEAFF. For the CDR3, the DNA is TGTGCCAGCAGTGGCCAGTCTAACACTGAAGCTTTCTTT. The variable domain in full, completed from reference TRBV2 and TRBJ1-1, reads EPEVTQTPSHQVTQMGQEVILRCVPISNHLYFYWYRQILGQKVEFLVSFYNNEISEKSEIFDDQFSVERPDGSNFTLKIRSTKLEDSAMYFCASSGQSNTEAFFGQGTRLTVV.

CDR3 residues: CASSGNEQFF. As DNA, the CDR3 is TGTGCCAGTAGCGGCAATGAGCAGTTCTTC. This rearrangement joins TRBV25-1 to TRBJ2-1; TRBD2 is a possible D gene (6 bases). The CDR3 contains 10 residues. The ends were cut back, 9 bases at V and 6 bases at J, with 6 bases in the middle. Germline V gives CDR1 MGHDK, CDR2 SYGVNS.

V is TRBV5-4 and J is TRBJ2-7; 7 nucleotides match TRBD1. With V trimmed by 0 bases and J by 7 bases, 13 bases remained unmatched. Germline CDR1 SGHNT, CDR2 YYREEE (reference sequence). The CDR3 extends over 16 amino acids. The CDR3 loop is CASSLAARQGPPEQYF. The CDR3 bases are TGTGCCAGCAGCTTGGCTGCGCGACAGGGCCCCCCGGAGCAGTACTTC. The full variable domain, in which reference TRBV5-4 and TRBJ2-7 provide the parts outside the CDR3, is ETGVTQSPTHLIKTRGQQVTLRCSSQSGHNTVSWYQQALGQGPQFIFQYYREEENGRGNFPPRFSGLQFPNYSSELNVNALELDDSALYLCASSLAARQGPPEQYFGPGTRLTVT.

The chain links TRBV6-5 to TRBJ2-7; the D gene could be TRBD1 or TRBD2 (5 bases each). V was shortened by 0 bases and J by 3 bases, with 9 bases between the two germline ends. The CDR3 extends over 14 amino acids. Germline V CDR1 and CDR2: MNHEY, SVGAGI. The CDR3 is CASSYSAGGYEQYF. Here the CDR3 DNA reads TGTGCCAGCAGTTACTCCGCTGGGGGCTACGAGCAGTACTTC.

This clone was seen more than once but under ten times. V gene TRBV7-2 combines with J gene TRBJ2-2; D gene ambiguous. Germline CDR1 is SGHTA and CDR2 is FQGNSA. Trimming stripped 3 bases from V and 4 bases from J, with 9 bases between. This CDR3 region has 14 residues. As DNA, the CDR3 is TGTGCCAGCAGCTTTGACCCAAGCACCGGGGAGCTGTTTTTT. It translates to CASSFDPSTGELFF.

The chain joins TRBV15 to TRBJ1-5; D gene ambiguous. Trimming left V 0 bases short and J 4 bases short, with 7 bases between. The length of the CDR3 is 14 residues. CDR1 is LNHNV and CDR2 is YYDKDF in the germline V gene (reference sequence). The CDR3 nucleotides read TGTGCCACCAGCAGAGATTTAGTAAATCAGCCCCAGCATTTT. Translation: CATSRDLVNQPQHF.

V gene TRBV29-1 combines with J gene TRBJ2-3; the match to TRBD2 covers 13 bases. The CDR3 runs to 15 residues. V gave up 6 bases and J gave up 2 bases; unmatched junction bases: 5. CDR1 is SQVTM, CDR2 ANQGSEA, per germline. CDR3 DNA: TGCAGCGTCCCCGGGACTAGCGGGGTCACAGATACGCAGTATTTT. Translating it yields CSVPGTSGVTDTQYF.

The chain employs TRBV28 and TRBJ1-4; D gene uncertain. Trimming pared 9 bases from V and 4 bases from J, leaving 15 bases between. The germline V gene has CDR1 MDHEN and CDR2 SYDVKM. CDR3 length: 14 residues. CDR3 nucleotide sequence: TGTGCCAGTAAAGCGGGAGGACGTAATGAAAAACTGTTTTTT. Encoded protein: CASKAGGRNEKLFF.

The V gene is TRBV15, the J gene TRBJ1-5; D is possibly TRBD1 (5 bases). Per the germline V gene, CDR1 is LNHNV and CDR2 is YYDKDF (reference sequence). Trimming took off 6 bases at V and 8 bases at J, with 11 bases between the two ends. The CDR3 is made up of 12 amino acids. CDR3 amino acids: CATRGGLKPQHF. The CDR3 DNA follows: TGTGCCACCAGGGGGGGGTTGAAGCCCCAGCATTTT.

The chain combines TRBV24-1 with TRBJ2-3; D gene unclear. This CDR3 contains 15 residues. Trimming left V 2 bases short and J 1 base short, with 9 bases between. The germline V gene has CDR1 KGHDR and CDR2 SFDVKD. This chain's CDR3 is CATSDSPGRTDTQYF. The CDR3 nucleotides read TGTGCCACCAGTGATTCCCCAGGACGCACAGATACGCAGTATTTT.

V gene TRBV27 combines with J gene TRBJ1-4; D possibly corresponds to TRBD1 (6 bases). Germline V gene sequence: CDR1 MNHEY, CDR2 SMNVEV (reference sequence). The CDR3 loop spans 17 amino acids. Trimming pared 4 bases from V and 5 bases from J, leaving 20 bases between. CDR3 sequence reads: CASSSRYRVTSNEKLFF. CDR3 nucleotide sequence: TGTGCCAGCAGTTCTCGATACAGGGTTACTTCGAATGAAAAACTGTTTTTT.

The chain carries TRBV10-3 and TRBJ2-1; the match to TRBD2 covers 11 bases. Germline trimming cut 6 bases from V and 6 bases from J; bases unmatched to any gene: 10. This CDR3 contains 16 residues. From germline, CDR1 is ENHRY and CDR2 SYGVKD. In DNA form, the CDR3 reads TGTGCCATCAGCGCCCTTACTAGCGGGAGAACCAATGAGCAGTTCTTC. Encoded protein: CAISALTSGRTNEQFF.

This chain's CDR3 is CASSHGTGGEYEKLFF. The CDR3 coding sequence is TGCGCCAGCAGCCATGGAACAGGGGGAGAGTATGAAAAACTGTTTTTT. V is TRBV4-1 and J is TRBJ1-4, with 8 positions matching TRBD1. The CDR3 spans 16 residues. Trimming took 3 bases from V and 6 from J; bases not matched to a gene: 9. Germline V gene sequence: CDR1 MGHRA, CDR2 YSYEKL.

The gene calls are TRBV24-1 and TRBJ1-2; D uncertain. The CDR3 totals 14 residues. Deletions cut 4 bases from V and 4 bases from J, with 12 bases between. Germline loops: CDR1 KGHDR, CDR2 SFDVKD. The CDR3 coding sequence is TGTGCCACCAGTGACCGGACTCAAGCCTATGGCTACACCTTC. It specifies CATSDRTQAYGYTF.

Regarding this clone: The sample has other DNA sequences that encode this CDR3 too. The rearrangement links TRBV5-1 to TRBJ2-7; 10 nucleotides agree with TRBD1. The CDR3 consists of 13 residues. Germline V gene data show CDR1 as SGHRS and CDR2 as YFSETQ. The V gene end was trimmed by 3 bases and the J gene end by 4 bases; junction bases not matched to a gene: 1. The DNA of the CDR3 is TGCGCCAGCAGCTGGACAGGGGGGTACGAGCAGTACTTC. Residues: CASSWTGGYEQYF.

The V gene is TRBV11-2, the J gene TRBJ2-3; 11 bases are a match to TRBD2. The V and J ends lost 5 bases and 5 bases, in that order; junction bases with no gene match: 9. This CDR3 has 16 residues. The germline gives CDR1 SGHAT, CDR2 FQNNGV. The CDR3 coding sequence is TGTGCCAGCAGCATTAGCGGGAGGGCCTTTGAAGATACGCAGTATTTT. This gives the protein CASSISGRAFEDTQYF.

V usage is TRBV6-5 and J usage is TRBJ1-2, with 9 bases matching TRBD1. In germline, CDR1 is MNHEY, CDR2 SVGAGI. This CDR3 comprises 14 residues. Trimming took 7 bases from V and 3 from J; bases not matched to a gene: 6. CDR3: CASTSGTGYYGYTF. The CDR3 nucleotides read TGTGCCAGCACCTCGGGGACAGGGTACTATGGCTACACCTTC.

The gene calls are TRBV5-1 and TRBJ2-3, with 7 bases lining up with TRBD1. The CDR3 runs to 15 residues. Germline CDR1 SGHRS, CDR2 YFSETQ. V dropped 2 bases and J dropped 4; count of bases not matched to a gene: 7. The CDR3 region has the DNA TGCGCCAGCAGCTTACAGGGGACCCCCCCAGATACGCAGTATTTT. Its translation: CASSLQGTPPDTQYF.

The chain employs TRBV15 and TRBJ2-7; 8 nucleotides agree with TRBD1. Germline V gene data show CDR1 as LNHNV and CDR2 as YYDKDF (reference sequence). The CDR3 length is 13 residues. Germline trimming cut 5 bases from V and 4 bases from J; bases unmatched to any gene: 4. CDR3 in amino acids: CATSRRDRYEQYF. DNA of the CDR3: TGTGCCACCAGCCGCCGGGACAGGTACGAGCAGTACTTC. Full variable domain (remainder filled in from reference TRBV15 and TRBJ2-7): DAMVIQNPRYQVTQFGKPVTLSCSQTLNHNVMYWYQQKSSQAPKLLFHYYDKDFNNEADTPDNFQSRRPNTSFCFLDIRSPGLGDTAMYLCATSRRDRYEQYFGPGTRLTVT.

In its sample, this clone was seen once. The gene calls are TRBV12-3 or TRBV12-4 and TRBJ2-3; tentative D call: TRBD2 (6 bases). Between the trimmed V and J ends, which lost 6 bases and 9 bases, there was a span of 13 bases. The CDR3 runs to 12 residues. The CDR3 coding sequence is TGTGCCAGCAGCTACGAGCGGGTAACGCAGTATTTT. Residues: CASSYERVTQYF.

The chain has TRBV6-4 and TRBJ2-1; D may correspond to TRBD1 or TRBD2 (5 bases each). In germline, CDR1 is MRHNA, CDR2 SNTAGT. The CDR3 totals 14 residues. The V and J ends lost 8 bases and 6 bases respectively, with 17 bases between them. The CDR3 DNA is TGTGCCAGCGGGACGCGGGCCCCGGGCAATGAGCAGTTCTTC. It is translated as CASGTRAPGNEQFF.